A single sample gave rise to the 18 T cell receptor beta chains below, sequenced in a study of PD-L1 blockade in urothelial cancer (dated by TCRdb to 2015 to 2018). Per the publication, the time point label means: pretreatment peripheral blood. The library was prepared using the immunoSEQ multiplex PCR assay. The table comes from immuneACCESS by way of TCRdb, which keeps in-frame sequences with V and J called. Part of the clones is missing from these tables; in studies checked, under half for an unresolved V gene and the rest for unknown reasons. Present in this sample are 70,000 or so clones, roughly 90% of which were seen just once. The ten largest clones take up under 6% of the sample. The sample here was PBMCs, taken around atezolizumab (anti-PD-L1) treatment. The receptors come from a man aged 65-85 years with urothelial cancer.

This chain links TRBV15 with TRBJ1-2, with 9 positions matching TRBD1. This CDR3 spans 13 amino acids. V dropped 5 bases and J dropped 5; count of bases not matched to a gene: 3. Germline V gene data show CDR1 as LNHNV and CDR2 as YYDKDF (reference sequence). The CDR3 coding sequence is TGTGCCACCAGCTCCGGGACAGGGTATGGCTACACCTTC. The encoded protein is CATSSGTGYGYTF.

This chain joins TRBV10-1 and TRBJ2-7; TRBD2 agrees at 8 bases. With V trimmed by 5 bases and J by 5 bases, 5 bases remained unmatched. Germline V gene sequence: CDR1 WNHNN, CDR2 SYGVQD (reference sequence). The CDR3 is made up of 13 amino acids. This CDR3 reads CASSLSGNHEQYF. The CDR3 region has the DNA TGCGCCAGCAGTCTTAGCGGGAACCACGAGCAGTACTTC.

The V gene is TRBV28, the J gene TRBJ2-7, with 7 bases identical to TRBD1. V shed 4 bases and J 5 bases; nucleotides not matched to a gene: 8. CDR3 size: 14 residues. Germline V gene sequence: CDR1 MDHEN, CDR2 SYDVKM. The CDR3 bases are TGTGCCAGCAGTTCATTAGGGGGCGACCACGAGCAGTACTTC. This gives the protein CASSSLGGDHEQYF.

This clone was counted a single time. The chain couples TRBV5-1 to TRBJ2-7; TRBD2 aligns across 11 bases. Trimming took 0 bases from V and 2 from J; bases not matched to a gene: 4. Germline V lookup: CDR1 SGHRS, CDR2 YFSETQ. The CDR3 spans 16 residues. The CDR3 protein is CASSLGTSGPTYEQYF. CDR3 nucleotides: TGCGCCAGCAGCTTGGGGACTAGCGGGCCCACCTACGAGCAGTACTTC.

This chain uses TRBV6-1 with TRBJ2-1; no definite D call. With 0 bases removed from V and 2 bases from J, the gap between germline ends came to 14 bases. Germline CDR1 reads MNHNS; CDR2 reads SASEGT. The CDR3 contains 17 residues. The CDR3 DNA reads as TGTGCCAGCAGTGAAGCGCTGCGGAGAGGTACCTACAATGAGCAGTTCTTC. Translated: CASSEALRRGTYNEQFF.

The CDR3 bases are TGTGCCAGCAGCCCTATGGCAGCGGGAGTGACCTACGAGCAGTACTTC. This translates into CASSPMAAGVTYEQYF. The chain employs TRBV11-2 and TRBJ2-7; 8 bases align to TRBD2. The trim removed 5 bases at V and 2 bases at J, leaving 11 bases unmatched. Per germline, CDR1 SGHAT and CDR2 FQNNGV. The CDR3 sequence is 16 residues long.

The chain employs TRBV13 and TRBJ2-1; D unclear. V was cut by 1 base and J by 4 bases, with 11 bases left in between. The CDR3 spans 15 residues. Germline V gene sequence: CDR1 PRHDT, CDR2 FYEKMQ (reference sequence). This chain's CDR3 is CASSLDSQAYNEQFF. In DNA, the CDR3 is TGTGCCAGCAGCTTAGATTCTCAGGCTTACAATGAGCAGTTCTTC.

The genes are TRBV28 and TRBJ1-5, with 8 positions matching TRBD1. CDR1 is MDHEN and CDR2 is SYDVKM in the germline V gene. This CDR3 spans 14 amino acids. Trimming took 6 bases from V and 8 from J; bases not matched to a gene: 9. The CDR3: CASRLDRELKPQHF. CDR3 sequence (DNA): TGTGCCAGCAGGTTGGACAGGGAGTTGAAGCCCCAGCATTTT.

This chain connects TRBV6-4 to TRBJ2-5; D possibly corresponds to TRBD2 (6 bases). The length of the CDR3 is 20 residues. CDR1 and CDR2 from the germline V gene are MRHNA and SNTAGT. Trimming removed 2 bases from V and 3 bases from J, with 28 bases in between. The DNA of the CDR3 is TGTGCCAGCAGTGACCTTAATTTATCCCGACCGGGACTCGAAAAAGAGACCCAGTACTTC. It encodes CASSDLNLSRPGLEKETQYF.

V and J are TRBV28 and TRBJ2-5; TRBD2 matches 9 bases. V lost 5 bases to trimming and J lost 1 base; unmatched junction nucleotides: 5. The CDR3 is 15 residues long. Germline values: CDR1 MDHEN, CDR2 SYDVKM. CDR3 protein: CASSPTLAGQETQYF. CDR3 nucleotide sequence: TGTGCCAGCAGTCCAACACTAGCGGGCCAAGAGACCCAGTACTTC.

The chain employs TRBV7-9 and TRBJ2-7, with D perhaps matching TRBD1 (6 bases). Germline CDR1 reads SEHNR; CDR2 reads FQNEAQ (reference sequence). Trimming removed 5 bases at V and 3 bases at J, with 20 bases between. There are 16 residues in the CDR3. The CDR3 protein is CASSPISQGTDYEQYF. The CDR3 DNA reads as TGTGCCAGCAGCCCTATAAGTCAGGGGACCGACTACGAGCAGTACTTC.

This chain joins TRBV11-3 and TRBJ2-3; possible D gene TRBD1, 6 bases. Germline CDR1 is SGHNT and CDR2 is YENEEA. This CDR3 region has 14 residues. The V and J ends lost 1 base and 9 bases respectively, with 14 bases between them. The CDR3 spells CASSLGLDRGTQYF. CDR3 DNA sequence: TGTGCCAGCAGCTTAGGATTGGACAGAGGAACGCAGTATTTT.

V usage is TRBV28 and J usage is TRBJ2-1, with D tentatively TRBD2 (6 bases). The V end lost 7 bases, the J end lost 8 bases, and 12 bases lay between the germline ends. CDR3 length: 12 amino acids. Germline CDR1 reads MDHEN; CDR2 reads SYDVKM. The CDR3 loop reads CASNRGTYEQFF. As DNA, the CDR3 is TGTGCCAGCAACCGCGGGACTTATGAGCAGTTCTTC.

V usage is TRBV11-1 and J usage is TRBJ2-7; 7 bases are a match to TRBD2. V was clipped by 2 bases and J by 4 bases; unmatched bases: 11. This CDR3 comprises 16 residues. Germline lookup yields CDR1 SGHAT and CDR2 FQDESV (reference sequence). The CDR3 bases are TGTGCCAGCAGCTTAATGAAGCGGGGCGGCATTTACGAGCAGTACTTC. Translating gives CASSLMKRGGIYEQYF.

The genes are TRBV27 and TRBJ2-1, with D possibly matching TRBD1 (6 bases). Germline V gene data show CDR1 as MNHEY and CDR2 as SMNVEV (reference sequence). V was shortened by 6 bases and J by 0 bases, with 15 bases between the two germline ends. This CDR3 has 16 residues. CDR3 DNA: TGTGCCAGCAGGCCCGGGACACCGAGCTCCTACAATGAGCAGTTCTTC. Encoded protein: CASRPGTPSSYNEQFF.

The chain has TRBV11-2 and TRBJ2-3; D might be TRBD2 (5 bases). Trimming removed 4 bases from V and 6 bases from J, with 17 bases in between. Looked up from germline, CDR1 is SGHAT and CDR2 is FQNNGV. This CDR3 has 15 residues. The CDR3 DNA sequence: TGTGCCAGCAGCTCGCCGGGTCTCGGGGAGGATACGCAGTATTTT. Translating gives CASSSPGLGEDTQYF. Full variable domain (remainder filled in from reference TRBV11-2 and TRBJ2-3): EAGVAQSPRYKIIEKRQSVAFWCNPISGHATLYWYQQILGQGPKLLIQFQNNGVVDDSQLPKDRFSAERLKGVDSTLKIQPAKLEDSAVYLCASSSPGLGEDTQYFGPGTRLTVL.

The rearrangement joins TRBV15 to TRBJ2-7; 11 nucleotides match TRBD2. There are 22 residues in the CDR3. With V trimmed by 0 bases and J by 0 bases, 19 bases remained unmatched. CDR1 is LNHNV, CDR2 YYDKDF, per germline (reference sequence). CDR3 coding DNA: TGTGCCACCAGCAGAGATCTTCTCCCGCCGGGGACTAGCGGCCGAAGCTCCTACGAGCAGTACTTC. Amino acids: CATSRDLLPPGTSGRSSYEQYF. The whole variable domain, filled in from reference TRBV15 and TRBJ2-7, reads DAMVIQNPRYQVTQFGKPVTLSCSQTLNHNVMYWYQQKSSQAPKLLFHYYDKDFNNEADTPDNFQSRRPNTSFCFLDIRSPGLGDTAMYLCATSRDLLPPGTSGRSSYEQYFGPGTRLTVT.

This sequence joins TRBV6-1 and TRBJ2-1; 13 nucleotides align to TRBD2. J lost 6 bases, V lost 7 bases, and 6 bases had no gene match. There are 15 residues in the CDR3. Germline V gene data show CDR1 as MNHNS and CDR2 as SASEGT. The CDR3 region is CASNVGLAGVNEQFF. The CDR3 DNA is TGTGCCAGCAATGTAGGACTAGCGGGAGTCAATGAGCAGTTCTTC.